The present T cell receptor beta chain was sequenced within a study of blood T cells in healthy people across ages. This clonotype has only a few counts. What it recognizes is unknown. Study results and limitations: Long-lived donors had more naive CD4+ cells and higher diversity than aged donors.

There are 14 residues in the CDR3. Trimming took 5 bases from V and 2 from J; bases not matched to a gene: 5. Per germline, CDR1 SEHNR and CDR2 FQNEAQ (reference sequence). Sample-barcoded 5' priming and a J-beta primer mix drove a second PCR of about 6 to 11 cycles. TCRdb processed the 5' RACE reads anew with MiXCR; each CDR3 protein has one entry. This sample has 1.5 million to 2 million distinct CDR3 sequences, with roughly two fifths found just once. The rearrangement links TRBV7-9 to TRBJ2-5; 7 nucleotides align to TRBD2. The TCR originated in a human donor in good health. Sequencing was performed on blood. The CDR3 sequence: CASSTGTIQETQYF. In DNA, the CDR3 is TGTGCCAGCAGCACTGGGACTATTCAAGAGACCCAGTACTTC. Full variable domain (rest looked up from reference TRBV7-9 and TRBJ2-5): DTGVSQNPRHKITKRGQNVTFRCDPISEHNRLYWYRQTLGQGPEFLTYFQNEAQLEKSRLLSDRFSAERPKGSFSTLEIQRTEQGDSAMYLCASSTGTIQETQYFGPGTRLLVL.